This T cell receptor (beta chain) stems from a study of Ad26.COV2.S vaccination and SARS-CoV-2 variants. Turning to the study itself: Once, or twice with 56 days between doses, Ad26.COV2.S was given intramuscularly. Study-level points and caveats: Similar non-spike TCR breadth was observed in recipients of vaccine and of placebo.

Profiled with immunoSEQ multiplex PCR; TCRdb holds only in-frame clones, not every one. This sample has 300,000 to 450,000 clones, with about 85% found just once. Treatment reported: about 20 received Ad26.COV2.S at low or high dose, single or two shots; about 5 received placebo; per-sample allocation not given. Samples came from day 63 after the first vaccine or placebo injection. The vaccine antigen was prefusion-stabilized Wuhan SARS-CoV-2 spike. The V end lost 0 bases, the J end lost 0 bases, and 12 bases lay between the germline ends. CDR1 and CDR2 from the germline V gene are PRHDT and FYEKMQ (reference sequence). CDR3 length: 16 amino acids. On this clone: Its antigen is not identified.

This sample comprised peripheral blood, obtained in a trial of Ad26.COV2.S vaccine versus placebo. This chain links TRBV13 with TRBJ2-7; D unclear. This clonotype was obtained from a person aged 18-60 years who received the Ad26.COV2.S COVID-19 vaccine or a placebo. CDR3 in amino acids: CASSLGAAGYSYEQYF. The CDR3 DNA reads TGTGCCAGCAGCTTAGGCGCGGCAGGCTACTCCTACGAGCAGTACTTC.